The sample holds a few counts of the clone carrying this T cell receptor beta chain. The data were taken from a study of T-cell reconstitution after alpha-beta-depleted transplantation in children. TCRbeta library construction was performed incorporating unique molecular identifiers. TCRdb called the PCR reads again in MiXCR, with one record for every CDR3 protein. The sample shows some 530,000 distinct CDR3 sequences, 9.5% to 15% of them seen only once. Unmatched junction bases numbered 7, after V lost 2 bases and J lost 3 bases. The CDR3 runs to 15 residues. Looked up from germline, CDR1 is GTSNPN and CDR2 is SVGIG (reference sequence).

The rearrangement joins TRBV30 to TRBJ2-3; 8 positions match TRBD2. The sample in question was PBMCs from the stem cell graft donor, obtained from the stem cell graft. This TCR came from a human donor who donated a stem cell graft to a child with combined immunodeficiency. In DNA, the CDR3 is TGTGCCTGGAGTATTGGAAGCGGGAGAACAGATACGCAGTATTTT. Translating gives CAWSIGSGRTDTQYF.